This entry is about one TCR beta chain. Its antigen is unknown. No base-level quality is on record; no much larger clone is a single base apart. The data are from a study of blood T cell repertoires in COVID-19 (dated by TCRdb to 2020 to 2022). With regard to the full study: Samples from collaborators originated in the United States, Italy and Spain and spanned both the acute and convalescent phases of COVID-19. The material from the prospective study consisted of cDNA or gDNA derived from T cells, B-cell-depleted T cells, or PBMCs. Subjects who had been exposed to COVID-19, were actively infected with it, or had recovered from it provided the deeply sampled blood TCRbeta repertoires that made up the dataset. The repertoires were released in a freely available public database meant as a resource for research on the immune response to SARS-CoV-2. The samples were drawn from the first 160 participants of the ongoing ImmuneRACE study and from 1,254 subjects provided by 6 global collaborators. Nearly every sample came with metadata listing a de-identified subject ID, COVID-19 status, age in years and sex. HLA class I and class II types, where available, came from metadata supplied by the sample provider rather than from assay-based typing.

A second Seattle source provided samples from volunteer blood donors who had recovered from COVID-19. Collaborating institutions collected whole blood in K2EDTA tubes following their own protocols. For TCRbeta analysis, collaborators shipped samples in one of three forms: frozen whole blood, isolated PBMCs, or DNA extracted from either of those sample types. Taken from the germline V gene (reference sequence), the CDR1 and CDR2 loops are SGHNT and YYREEE. The CDR3, from cysteine to phenylalanine, totals 12 residues. The retained sequence is limited to the CDR3, 36 bases, with the frame set at the first base. The immunoSEQ Assay, a bias-controlled multiplex PCR, was used to amplify TCRbeta CDR3 regions from genomic DNA. The source study handled its data this way. Within the assay, amplification of reference gene primers was used to estimate how many nucleated cells each sample contained. To quantify the absolute abundance of each unique TCRbeta CDR3 rearrangement, sequence reads were collapsed and filtered. Productive Simpson clonality was computed per sample as the square root of Simpson's diversity index over productive rearrangements. The immuneACCESS repertoire file appears here via TCRdb, limited to in-frame rearrangements. These files lack a portion of the clones; in checked studies, under half of the deficit traces to unresolved V genes, and the cause of the others is not known. The D gene and trimming were derived from the DNA, and the V and J assignments and clone size from that table. Recorded for this sample are some 180,000 clones; 85% to 90% of them occurred a single time. The ten largest clones represent roughly 1.9% of the sample.

What the authors observed across the whole study: How much clinical and demographic metadata was included differed by source and by participant, and the metadata was provided uncurated.

The clonotype was recovered from a middle-aged man who had recovered from COVID-19. The sequence joins TRBV5-4 to TRBJ2-2; matching of 6 bases hints at TRBD1 as the D gene. The material sequenced was peripheral blood. For the CDR3, the sequence is CAGGRLTGELFF. The DNA reads TGTGCAGGGGGACGGCTTACCGGGGAGCTGTTTTTT. The CDR3 plus the reference TRBV5-4 and TRBJ2-2 genes for the other parts give the full variable domain: ETGVTQSPTHLIKTRGQQVTLRCSSQSGHNTVSWYQQALGQGPQFIFQYYREEENGRGNFPPRFSGLQFPNYSSELNVNALELDDSALYLCAGGRLTGELFFGEGSRLTVL.